The 2 T cell receptor beta chains given below trace back to one sample, sequenced in a study of response to subunit inactivated influenza vaccine. TCRdb re-derived calls from the RT-PCR reads in MiXCR, one entry per CDR3 protein. This sample yields roughly 780,000 distinct CDR3 sequences, of which around 18% are seen a single time; about 11% belongs to the top ten. Source: PBMCs from blood, taken more than 4 days after vaccination. The receptor set was obtained from a man in his fifties who received an inactivated influenza vaccine.

J is TRBJ1-1 and V is TRBV7-9, with 7 bases matching TRBD1. This CDR3 comprises 13 residues. The germline CDR1 and CDR2 sequences are SEHNR and FQNEAQ (reference sequence). The V and J ends lost 5 bases and 4 bases, in that order; junction bases with no gene match: 4. The CDR3: CASSQQGLTEAFF. CDR3 nucleotide sequence: TGTGCCAGCAGCCAACAGGGGCTCACTGAAGCTTTCTTT.

The V gene is TRBV15, the J gene TRBJ2-1, with 10 bases matching TRBD2. V shed 0 bases, J shed 13 bases, and the junction held 12 bases outside the gene matches. Germline V CDR1 and CDR2: LNHNV, YYDKDF (reference sequence). This CDR3 is built from 16 residues. CDR3: CATSRDPKLAGGGQFF. In DNA, the CDR3 is TGTGCCACCAGCAGAGATCCCAAGTTAGCGGGAGGTGGACAGTTCTTC.